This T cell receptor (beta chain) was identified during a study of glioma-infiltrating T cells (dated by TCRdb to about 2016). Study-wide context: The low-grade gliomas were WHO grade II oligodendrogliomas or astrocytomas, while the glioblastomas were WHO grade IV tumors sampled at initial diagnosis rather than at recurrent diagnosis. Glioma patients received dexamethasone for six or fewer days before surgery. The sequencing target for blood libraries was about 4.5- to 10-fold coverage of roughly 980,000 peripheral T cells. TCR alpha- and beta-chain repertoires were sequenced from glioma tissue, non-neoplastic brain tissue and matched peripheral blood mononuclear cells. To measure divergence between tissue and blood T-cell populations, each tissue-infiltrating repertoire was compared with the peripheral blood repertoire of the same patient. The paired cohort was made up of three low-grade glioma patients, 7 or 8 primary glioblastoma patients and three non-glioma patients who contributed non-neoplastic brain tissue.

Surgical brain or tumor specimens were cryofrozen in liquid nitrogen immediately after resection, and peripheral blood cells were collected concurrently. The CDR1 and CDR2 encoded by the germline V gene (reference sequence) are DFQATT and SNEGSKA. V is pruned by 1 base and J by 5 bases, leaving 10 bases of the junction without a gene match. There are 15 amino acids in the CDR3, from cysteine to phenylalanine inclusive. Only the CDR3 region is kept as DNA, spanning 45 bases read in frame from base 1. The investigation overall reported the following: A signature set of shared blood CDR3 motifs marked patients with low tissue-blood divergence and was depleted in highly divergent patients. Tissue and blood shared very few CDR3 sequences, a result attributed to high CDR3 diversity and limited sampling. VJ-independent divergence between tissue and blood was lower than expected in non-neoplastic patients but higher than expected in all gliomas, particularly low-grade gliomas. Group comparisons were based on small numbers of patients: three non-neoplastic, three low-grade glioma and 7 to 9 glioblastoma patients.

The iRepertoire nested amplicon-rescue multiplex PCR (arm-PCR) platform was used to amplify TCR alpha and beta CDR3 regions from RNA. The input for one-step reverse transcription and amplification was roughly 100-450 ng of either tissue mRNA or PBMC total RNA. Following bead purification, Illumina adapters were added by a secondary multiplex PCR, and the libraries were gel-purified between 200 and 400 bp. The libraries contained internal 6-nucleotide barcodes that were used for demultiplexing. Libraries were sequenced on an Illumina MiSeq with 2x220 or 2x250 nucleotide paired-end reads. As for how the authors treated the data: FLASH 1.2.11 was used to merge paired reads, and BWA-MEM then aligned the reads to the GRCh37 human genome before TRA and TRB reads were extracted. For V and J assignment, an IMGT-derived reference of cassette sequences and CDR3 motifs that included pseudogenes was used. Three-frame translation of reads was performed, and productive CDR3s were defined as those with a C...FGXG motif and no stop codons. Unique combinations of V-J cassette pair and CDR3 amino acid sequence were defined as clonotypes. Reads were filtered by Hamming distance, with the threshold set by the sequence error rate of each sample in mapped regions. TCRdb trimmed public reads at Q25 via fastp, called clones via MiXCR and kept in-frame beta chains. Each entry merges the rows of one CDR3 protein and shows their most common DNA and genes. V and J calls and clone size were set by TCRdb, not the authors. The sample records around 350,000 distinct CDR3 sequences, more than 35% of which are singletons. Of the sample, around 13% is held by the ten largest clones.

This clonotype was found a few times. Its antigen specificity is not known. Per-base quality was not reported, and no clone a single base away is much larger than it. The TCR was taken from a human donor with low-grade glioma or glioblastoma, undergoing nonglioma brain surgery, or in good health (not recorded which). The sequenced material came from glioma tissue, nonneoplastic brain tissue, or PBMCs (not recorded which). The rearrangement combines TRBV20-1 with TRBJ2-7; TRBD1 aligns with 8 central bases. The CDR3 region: CSARARAGGNHEQYF. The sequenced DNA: TGCAGTGCTAGAGCGAGAGCAGGGGGCAACCACGAGCAGTACTTC.